This TCR beta chain was recovered during a study of radiotherapy plus CTLA-4 blockade in lung cancer. Study at large: Overall, roughly 17% of patients showed an objective response, while over 25% attained disease control.

Sequencing used immunoSEQ multiplex PCR; TCRdb keeps in-frame clones, though not all of them. The table records approximately 50,000 clones, approximately 80% of them present only once. This CDR3 contains 15 residues. Germline lookup yields CDR1 SGHRS and CDR2 YFSETQ. Trimming pared 1 base from V and 2 bases from J, leaving 10 bases between. The gene calls are TRBV5-1 and TRBJ2-1; D is uncertain. This sequence was found in a human donor with non-small cell lung cancer whose response to radiotherapy plus ipilimumab could not be evaluated. The specimen was peripheral blood, collected from a patient treated with radiotherapy plus ipilimumab. As DNA, the CDR3 is TGCGCCAGCAGCTTGAACGCAGGAACCTACAATGAGCAGTTCTTC. Translation: CASSLNAGTYNEQFF.